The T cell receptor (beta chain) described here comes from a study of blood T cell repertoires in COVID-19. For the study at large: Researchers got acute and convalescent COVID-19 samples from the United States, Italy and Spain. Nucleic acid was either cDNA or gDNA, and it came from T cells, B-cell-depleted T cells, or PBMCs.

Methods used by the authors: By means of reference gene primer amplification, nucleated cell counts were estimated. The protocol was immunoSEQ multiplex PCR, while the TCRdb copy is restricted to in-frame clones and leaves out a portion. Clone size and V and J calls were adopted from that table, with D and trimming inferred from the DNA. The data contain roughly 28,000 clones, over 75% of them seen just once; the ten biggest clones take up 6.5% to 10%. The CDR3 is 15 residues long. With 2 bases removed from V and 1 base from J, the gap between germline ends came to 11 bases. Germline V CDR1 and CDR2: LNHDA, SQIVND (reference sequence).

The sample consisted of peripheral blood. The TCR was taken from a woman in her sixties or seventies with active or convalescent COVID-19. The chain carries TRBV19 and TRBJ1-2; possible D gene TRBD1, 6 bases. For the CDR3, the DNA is TGTGCCAGTAGTATACTCGTGGACAGTAACTATGGCTACACCTTC. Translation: CASSILVDSNYGYTF.